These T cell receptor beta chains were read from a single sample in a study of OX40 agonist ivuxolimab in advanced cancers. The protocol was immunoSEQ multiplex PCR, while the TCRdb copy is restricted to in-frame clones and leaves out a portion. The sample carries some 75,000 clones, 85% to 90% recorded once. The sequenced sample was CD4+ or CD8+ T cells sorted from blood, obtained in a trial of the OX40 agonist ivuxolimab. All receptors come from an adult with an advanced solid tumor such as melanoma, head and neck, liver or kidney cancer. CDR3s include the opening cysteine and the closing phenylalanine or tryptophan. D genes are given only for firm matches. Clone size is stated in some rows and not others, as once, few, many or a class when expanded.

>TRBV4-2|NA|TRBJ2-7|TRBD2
CASRFGLADMYEQYF
TGTGCCAGCAGATTCGGACTAGCGGATATGTACGAGCAGTACTTC
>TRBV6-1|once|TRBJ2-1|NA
CASSEGSGLRRDEQFF
TGTGCCAGCAGTGAAGGGTCAGGCTTACGCAGGGATGAGCAGTTCTTC
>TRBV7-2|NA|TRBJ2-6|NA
CASSLALGRTSGANVLTF
TGTGCCAGCAGCTTAGCCCTCGGGCGGACCTCTGGGGCCAACGTCCTGACTTTC
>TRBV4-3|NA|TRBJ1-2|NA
CASSRSEGEGYGYTF
TGCGCCAGCAGCCGCTCTGAGGGGGAGGGCTATGGCTACACCTTC
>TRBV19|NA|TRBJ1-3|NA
CASSGYTIYF
TGTGCCAGTAGCGGGTACACCATATATTTT
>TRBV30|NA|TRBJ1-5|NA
CAWSARGGPNQPQHF
TGTGCCTGGAGCGCACGGGGCGGCCCGAATCAGCCCCAGCATTTT
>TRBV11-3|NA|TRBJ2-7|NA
CASSAGLSSYEQYF
TGTGCCAGCAGCGCCGGTTTAAGCTCCTACGAGCAGTACTTC
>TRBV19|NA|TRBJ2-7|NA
CAASSDSPYEQYF
TGTGCCGCCTCTTCGGACAGTCCCTACGAGCAGTACTTC
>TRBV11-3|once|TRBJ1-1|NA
CASSLDPSANTEAFF
TGTGCCAGCAGCTTAGACCCCTCGGCGAACACTGAAGCTTTCTTT
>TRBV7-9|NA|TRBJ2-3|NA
CASAPKGPDTQYF
TGTGCCAGCGCCCCAAAGGGCCCAGATACGCAGTATTTT
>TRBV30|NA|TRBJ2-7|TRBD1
CAWSATGTGAPNSYEQYF
TGTGCCTGGAGTGCAACCGGGACAGGGGCCCCGAACTCCTACGAGCAGTACTTC
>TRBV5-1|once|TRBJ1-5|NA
CASSLGSSNQPQHF
TGCGCCAGCAGCTTGGGTAGTAGCAATCAGCCCCAGCATTTT
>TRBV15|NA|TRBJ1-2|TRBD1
CATSRGGQGQLYGYTF
TGTGCCACCAGCAGAGGAGGACAGGGTCAGTTATATGGCTACACCTTC
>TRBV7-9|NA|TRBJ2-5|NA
CASSLGGGAAETQYF
TGTGCCAGCAGCTTGGGGGGCGGAGCGGCAGAGACCCAGTACTTC